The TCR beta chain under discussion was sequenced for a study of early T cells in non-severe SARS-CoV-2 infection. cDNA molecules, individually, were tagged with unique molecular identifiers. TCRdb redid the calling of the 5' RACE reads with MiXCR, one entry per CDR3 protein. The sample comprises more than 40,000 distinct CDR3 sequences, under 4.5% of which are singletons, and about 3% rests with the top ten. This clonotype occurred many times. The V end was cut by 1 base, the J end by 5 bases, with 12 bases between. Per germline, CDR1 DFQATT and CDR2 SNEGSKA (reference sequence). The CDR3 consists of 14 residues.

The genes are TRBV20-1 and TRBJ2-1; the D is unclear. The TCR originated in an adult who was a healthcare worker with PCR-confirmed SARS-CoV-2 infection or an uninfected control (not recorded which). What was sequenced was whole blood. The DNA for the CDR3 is TGCAGTGCTAGAGGCCACGGATTTGACAATGAGCAGTTCTTC. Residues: CSARGHGFDNEQFF.